The 8 T cell receptor beta chains below all came from one sample that was sequenced in a study of cytomegalovirus exposure and HLA in healthy donors. The PCR ran on 60 Vbeta and 13 Jbeta primers. Clones were sequenced by immunoSEQ multiplex PCR, and TCRdb holds only the in-frame ones, with some missing. The sample holds approximately 110,000 clones, around 80% seen once. Source material: PBMCs. The receptors here all came from a woman aged 55 to 70 in good health and CMV-seropositive.

The rearrangement joins TRBV5-1 to TRBJ2-1; D may be TRBD2 (5 bases). Trimming left V 4 bases short and J 7 bases short, with 15 bases between. Germline values: CDR1 SGHRS, CDR2 YFSETQ. The CDR3 consists of 14 residues. CDR3 loop: CASSGEGLRNEQFF. The CDR3 coding sequence is TGCGCCAGCAGCGGGGAAGGACTGAGGAATGAGCAGTTCTTC.

The chain employs TRBV5-1 and TRBJ2-1, with D possibly matching TRBD2 (6 bases). Germline V CDR1 and CDR2: SGHRS, YFSETQ. V lost 7 bases to trimming and J lost 4 bases, with 15 bases between them. This CDR3 comprises 14 residues. CDR3 bases: TGCGCCAGCCGGACAACGGGAGATTACAATGAGCAGTTCTTC. Its translation: CASRTTGDYNEQFF. Variable domain in full (rest from reference TRBV5-1 and TRBJ2-1): KAGVTQTPRYLIKTRGQQVTLSCSPISGHRSVSWYQQTPGQGLQFLFEYFSETQRNKGNFPGRFSGRQFSNSRSEMNVSTLELGDSALYLCASRTTGDYNEQFFGPGTRLTVL.

The chain recombines TRBV7-2 with TRBJ1-1, with D hard to call. V was pared by 5 bases and J by 0 bases, with 7 bases between. The CDR3 totals 13 residues. Germline assignment: CDR1 SGHTA and CDR2 FQGNSA. The CDR3 is CASSLEMNTEAFF. The CDR3 coding sequence is TGTGCCAGCAGCCTCGAGATGAACACTGAAGCTTTCTTT.

This chain links TRBV18 with TRBJ2-7; D is unresolved. Trimming cost V 3 bases and J 7 bases, with 10 bases left between them. CDR3 length: 12 amino acids. Germline-derived CDR1 and CDR2 are KGHSH and LQKENI. The CDR3 sequence: CASSPTDREQYF. In DNA, the CDR3 is TGTGCCAGCTCACCGACTGACCGGGAGCAGTACTTC.

Only a few counts were recorded for this clone. V usage is TRBV5-6 and J usage is TRBJ2-7; 11 bases are a match to TRBD1. Germline CDR1 SGHDT, CDR2 YYEEEE. V shed 0 bases, J shed 7 bases, and the junction held 9 bases outside the gene matches. This CDR3 region has 16 residues. In DNA, the CDR3 is TGTGCCAGCAGCTTGGCATCGGACAGGGGGCGACGGGAGCAGTACTTC. This translates into CASSLASDRGRREQYF.

This chain joins TRBV27 and TRBJ1-5; D gene uncertain. The V gene's germline CDR1 is MNHEY and CDR2 SMNVEV (reference sequence). Trimming removed 5 bases at V and 4 bases at J, with 15 bases between. CDR3 length: 15 residues. CDR3 sequence reads: CASSRVEGWNQPQHF. The CDR3 coding sequence is TGTGCCAGCAGTAGGGTGGAGGGTTGGAATCAGCCCCAGCATTTT.

This chain uses TRBV5-1 with TRBJ2-7; possibly TRBD1 for D (7 bases). V shed 2 bases and J shed 5 bases, with 14 bases lying between them. Germline CDR1 SGHRS, CDR2 YFSETQ. The CDR3 has 14 amino acids. The CDR3 DNA is TGCGCCAGCAGCTTACAGGGGACTTTCGACGAGCAGTACTTC. It encodes CASSLQGTFDEQYF. Combining the CDR3 with reference TRBV5-1 and TRBJ2-7 gives the whole variable domain KAGVTQTPRYLIKTRGQQVTLSCSPISGHRSVSWYQQTPGQGLQFLFEYFSETQRNKGNFPGRFSGRQFSNSRSEMNVSTLELGDSALYLCASSLQGTFDEQYFGPGTRLTVT.

The CDR3 nucleotides read TGTGCCAGTAGTCCCCGGACAGGGCGGGGATGGACTGAAGCTTTCTTT. Protein sequence: CASSPRTGRGWTEAFF. This chain uses TRBV19 with TRBJ1-1; 8 bases fit TRBD1. V was clipped by 5 bases and J by 5 bases; unmatched bases: 13. Germline V lookup: CDR1 LNHDA, CDR2 SQIVND (reference sequence). This CDR3 is 16 amino acids long.